Sequencing of this T cell receptor beta chain was carried out in a study of T cell repertoires in cytomegalovirus infection. Whole-study context: CMV infection plus the matching HLA type was flagged by public TCR beta signatures.

Points from the study as a whole: CMV-specific TCR beta clonotypes restricted by HLA-C dominated the ex vivo response. Carriage of CMV together with the relevant HLA was identifiable through cumulative public TCR beta family frequency.

This clonotype was observed many times. Its target is not known. TCRdb passed the reads through MiXCR, listing each CDR3 protein once. The data hold 310,000 or so distinct CDR3 sequences, with about a tenth observed a single time. The CDR3 spans 14 residues. Germline V gene sequence: CDR1 MNHEY, CDR2 SVGAGI. Deletions cut 6 bases from V and 3 bases from J, with 11 bases between. The TCR originated in a human donor in good health (CMV status not recorded). Some clones in this sample may be carry-over from other donors' samples. V and J are TRBV6-5 and TRBJ1-4, with a possible D match to TRBD1 (5 bases). The specimen sequenced was PBMCs. In DNA form, the CDR3 reads TGTGCCAGCAGCTGGGACCGATCTAATGAAAAACTGTTTTTT. This translates into CASSWDRSNEKLFF.